This T cell receptor (beta chain) was found in a study of technical replicates of blood from several donors. Assay used: immunoSEQ multiplex PCR; TCRdb lists only in-frame clones, some missing. Of approximately 70,000 clones in the sample, over 95% were seen once. The V gene's germline CDR1 is GTSNPN and CDR2 SVGIG (reference sequence). This CDR3 contains 13 residues. The ends lost 3 bases at V and 6 bases at J; junction bases unmatched: 4. Material: T cells isolated from PBMCs. The sequence came from a human donor in good health. This chain links TRBV30 with TRBJ2-2; 7 bases are a match to TRBD1. CDR3 protein: CAWSDQGAGELFF. In DNA form, the CDR3 reads TGTGCCTGGAGCGATCAGGGGGCCGGGGAGCTGTTTTTT. Using reference TRBV30 and TRBJ2-2 for the parts outside the CDR3, the full variable domain is SQTIHQWPATLVQPVGSPLSLECTVEGTSNPNLYWYRQAAGRGLQLLFYSVGIGQISSEVPQNLSASRPQDRQFILSSKKLLLSDSGFYLCAWSDQGAGELFFGEGSRLTVL.